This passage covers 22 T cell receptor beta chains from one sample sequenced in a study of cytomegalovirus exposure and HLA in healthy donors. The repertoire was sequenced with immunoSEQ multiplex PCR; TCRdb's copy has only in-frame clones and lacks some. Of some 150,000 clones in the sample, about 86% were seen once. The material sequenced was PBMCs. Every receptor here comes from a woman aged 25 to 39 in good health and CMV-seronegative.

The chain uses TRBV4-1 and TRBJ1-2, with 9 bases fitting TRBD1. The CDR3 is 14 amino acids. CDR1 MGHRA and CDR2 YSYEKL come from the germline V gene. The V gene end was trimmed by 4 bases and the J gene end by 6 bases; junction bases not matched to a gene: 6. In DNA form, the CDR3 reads TGCGCCAGCAGCCCGGGACAGGGAGTCAATGGCTACACCTTC. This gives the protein CASSPGQGVNGYTF.

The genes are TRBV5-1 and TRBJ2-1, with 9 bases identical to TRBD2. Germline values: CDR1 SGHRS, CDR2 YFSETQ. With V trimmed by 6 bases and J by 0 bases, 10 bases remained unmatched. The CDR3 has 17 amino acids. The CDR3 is CASMRLAASSSYNEQFF. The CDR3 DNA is TGCGCCAGCATGAGACTAGCGGCCTCAAGCTCCTACAATGAGCAGTTCTTC.

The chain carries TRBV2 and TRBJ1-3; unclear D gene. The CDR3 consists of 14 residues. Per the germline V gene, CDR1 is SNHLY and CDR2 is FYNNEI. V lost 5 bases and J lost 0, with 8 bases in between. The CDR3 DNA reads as TGTGCCAGCAGTACCGACACCTCTGGAAACACCATATATTTT. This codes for CASSTDTSGNTIYF.

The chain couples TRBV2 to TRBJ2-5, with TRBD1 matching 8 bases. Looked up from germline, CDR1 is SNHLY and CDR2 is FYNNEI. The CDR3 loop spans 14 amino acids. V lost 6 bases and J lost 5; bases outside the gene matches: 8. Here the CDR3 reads CASRPTGGLETQYF. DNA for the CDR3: TGTGCCAGCAGACCCACAGGGGGGTTGGAGACCCAGTACTTC.

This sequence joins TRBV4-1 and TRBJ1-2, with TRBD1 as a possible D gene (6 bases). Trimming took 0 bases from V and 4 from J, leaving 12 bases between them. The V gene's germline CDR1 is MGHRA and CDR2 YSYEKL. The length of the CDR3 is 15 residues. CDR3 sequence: CASSQDSRGGYGYTF. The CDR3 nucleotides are TGCGCCAGCAGCCAAGATTCTCGAGGGGGCTATGGCTACACCTTC.

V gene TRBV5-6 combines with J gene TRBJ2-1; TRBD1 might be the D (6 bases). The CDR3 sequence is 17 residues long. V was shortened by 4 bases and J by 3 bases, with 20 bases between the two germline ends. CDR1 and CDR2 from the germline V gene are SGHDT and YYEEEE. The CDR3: CASSRLSGGQHYNEQFF. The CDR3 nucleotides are TGTGCCAGCAGCCGTCTTAGTGGGGGCCAACACTACAATGAGCAGTTCTTC.

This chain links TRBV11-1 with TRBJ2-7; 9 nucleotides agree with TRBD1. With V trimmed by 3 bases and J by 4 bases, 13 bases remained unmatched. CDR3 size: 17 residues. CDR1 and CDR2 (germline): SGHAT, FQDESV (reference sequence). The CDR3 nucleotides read TGTGCCAGCAGCTTGATTGGGTTGGGACAGGGAGCGTACGAGCAGTACTTC. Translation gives CASSLIGLGQGAYEQYF.

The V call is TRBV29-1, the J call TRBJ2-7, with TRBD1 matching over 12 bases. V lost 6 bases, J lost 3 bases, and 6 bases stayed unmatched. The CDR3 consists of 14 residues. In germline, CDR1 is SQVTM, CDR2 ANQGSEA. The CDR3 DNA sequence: TGCAGCGTCTGCCGGGACAGGGGGCACTACGAGCAGTACTTC. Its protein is CSVCRDRGHYEQYF.

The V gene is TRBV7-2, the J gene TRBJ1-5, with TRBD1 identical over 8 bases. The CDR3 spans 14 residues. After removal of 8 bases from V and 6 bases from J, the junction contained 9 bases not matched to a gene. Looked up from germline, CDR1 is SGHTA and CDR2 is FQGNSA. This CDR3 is CASSGDRPSQPQHF. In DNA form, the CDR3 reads TGTGCCAGCTCGGGGGACAGGCCTTCTCAGCCCCAGCATTTT.

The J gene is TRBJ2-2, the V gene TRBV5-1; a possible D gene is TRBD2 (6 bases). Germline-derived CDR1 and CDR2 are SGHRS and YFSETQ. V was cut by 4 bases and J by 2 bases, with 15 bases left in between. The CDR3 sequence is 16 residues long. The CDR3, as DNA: TGCGCCAGCAGCCTCACCGGGGGTACTAACACCGGGGAGCTGTTTTTT. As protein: CASSLTGGTNTGELFF.

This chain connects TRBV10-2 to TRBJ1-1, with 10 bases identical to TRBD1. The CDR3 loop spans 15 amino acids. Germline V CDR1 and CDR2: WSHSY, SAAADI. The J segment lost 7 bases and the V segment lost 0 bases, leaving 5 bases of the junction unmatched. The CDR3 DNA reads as TGCGCCAGCAGTGAGTCGAGACAGGGGGCTAGTGAAGCTTTCTTT. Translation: CASSESRQGASEAFF.

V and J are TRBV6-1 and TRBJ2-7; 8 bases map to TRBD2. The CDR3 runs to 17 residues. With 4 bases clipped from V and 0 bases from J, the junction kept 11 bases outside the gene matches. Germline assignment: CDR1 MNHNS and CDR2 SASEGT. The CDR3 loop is CASSALAVDFSSYEQYF. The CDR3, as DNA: TGTGCCAGCAGTGCACTAGCGGTAGACTTTAGCTCCTACGAGCAGTACTTC.

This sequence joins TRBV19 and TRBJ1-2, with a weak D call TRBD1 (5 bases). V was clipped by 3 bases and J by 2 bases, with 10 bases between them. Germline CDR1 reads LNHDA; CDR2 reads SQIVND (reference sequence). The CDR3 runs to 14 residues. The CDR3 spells CASSIMGLNYGYTF. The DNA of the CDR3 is TGTGCCAGTAGTATCATGGGACTAAACTATGGCTACACCTTC.

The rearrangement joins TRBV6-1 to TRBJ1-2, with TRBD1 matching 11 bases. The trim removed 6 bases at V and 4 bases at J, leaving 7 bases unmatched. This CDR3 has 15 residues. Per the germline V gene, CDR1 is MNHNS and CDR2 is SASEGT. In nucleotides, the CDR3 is TGTGCCAGCAGAGACTGGACAGGGGGCGGCTATGGCTACACCTTC. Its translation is CASRDWTGGGYGYTF.

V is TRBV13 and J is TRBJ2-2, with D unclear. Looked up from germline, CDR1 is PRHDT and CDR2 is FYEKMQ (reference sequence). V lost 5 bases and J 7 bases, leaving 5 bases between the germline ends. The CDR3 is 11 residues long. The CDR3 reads CASSVNGELFF. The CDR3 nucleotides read TGTGCCAGCAGCGTCAACGGGGAGCTGTTTTTT.

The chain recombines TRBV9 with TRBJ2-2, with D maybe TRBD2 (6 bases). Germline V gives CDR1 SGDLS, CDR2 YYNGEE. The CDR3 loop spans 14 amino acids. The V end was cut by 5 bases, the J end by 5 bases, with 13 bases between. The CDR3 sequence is CASRAGLTTGELFF. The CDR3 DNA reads TGTGCCAGCAGGGCGGGGCTAACGACCGGGGAGCTGTTTTTT.

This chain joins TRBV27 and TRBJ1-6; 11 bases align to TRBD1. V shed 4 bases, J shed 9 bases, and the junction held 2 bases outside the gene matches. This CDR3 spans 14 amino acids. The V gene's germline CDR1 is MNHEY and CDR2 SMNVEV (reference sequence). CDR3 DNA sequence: TGTGCCAGCAGTTGGACAGGGGGCTCTTCACCCCTCCACTTT. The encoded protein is CASSWTGGSSPLHF.

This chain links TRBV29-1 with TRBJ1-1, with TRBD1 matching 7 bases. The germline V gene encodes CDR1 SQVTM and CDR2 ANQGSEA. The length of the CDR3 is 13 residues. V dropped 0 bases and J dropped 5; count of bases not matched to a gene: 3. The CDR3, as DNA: TGCAGCGTTGAAGAAGGGGGCGGTACTGAAGCTTTCTTT. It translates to CSVEEGGGTEAFF.

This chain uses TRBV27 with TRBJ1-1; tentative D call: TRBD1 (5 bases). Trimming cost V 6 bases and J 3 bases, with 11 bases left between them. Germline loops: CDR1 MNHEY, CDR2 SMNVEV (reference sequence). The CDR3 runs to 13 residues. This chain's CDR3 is CASSRGSDTEAFF. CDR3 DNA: TGTGCCAGCAGCCGGGGGTCGGACACTGAAGCTTTCTTT.

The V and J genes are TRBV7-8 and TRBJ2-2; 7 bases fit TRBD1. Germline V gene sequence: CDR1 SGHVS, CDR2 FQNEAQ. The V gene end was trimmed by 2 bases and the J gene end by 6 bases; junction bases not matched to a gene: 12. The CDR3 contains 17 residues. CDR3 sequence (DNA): TGTGCCAGCAGCTTATATCGAGAAGGGGGCGCCTCCGGGGAGCTGTTTTTT. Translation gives CASSLYREGGASGELFF.

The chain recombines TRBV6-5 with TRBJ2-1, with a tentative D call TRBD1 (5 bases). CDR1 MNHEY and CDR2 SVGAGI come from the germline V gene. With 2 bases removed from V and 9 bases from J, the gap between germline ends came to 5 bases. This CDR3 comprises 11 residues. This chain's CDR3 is CASSYGAEQFF. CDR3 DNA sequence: TGTGCCAGCAGTTACGGGGCTGAGCAGTTCTTC.

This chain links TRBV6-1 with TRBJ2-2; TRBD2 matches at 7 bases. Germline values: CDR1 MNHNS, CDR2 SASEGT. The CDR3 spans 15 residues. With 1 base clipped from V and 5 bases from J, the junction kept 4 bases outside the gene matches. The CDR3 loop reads CASSEGRGVTGELFF. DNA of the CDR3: TGTGCCAGCAGTGAAGGTCGGGGGGTTACCGGGGAGCTGTTTTTT.